The source of this T cell receptor (beta chain) is a study of T-cell reconstitution after alpha-beta-depleted transplantation in children (dated by TCRdb to between 2015 and 2016). The study in broad terms: The study quantitatively tracked T-cell immune reconstitution after TCRalphabeta/CD19-depleted allogeneic hematopoietic cell transplantation in children using TCR repertoire profiling.

At the junction V is shortened by 1 base and J by 2 bases, with 11 bases in between. According to the germline V gene (reference sequence), CDR1 reads SEHNR and CDR2 reads FQNEAQ. CDR3 length: 15 amino acids, cysteine to phenylalanine. Only CDR3 DNA is held: 45 bases, read in frame from base 1. The library was produced with PCR. The reads were generated on an Illumina HiSeq 2500. TCR libraries were prepared with molecular barcoding, using unique molecular identifiers to normalize TCRbeta repertoire quantification. The public reads were reanalyzed by TCRdb: fastp trimming at Q25, MiXCR alignment, in-frame beta chains only. Each CDR3 protein gets just one entry, which takes the most common genes and DNA from the rows behind it. The sample table holds tens of thousands of distinct CDR3 sequences, of which 4.9% were seen once. Under 20% of the sample is held by the ten biggest clonotypes. The investigation overall reported the following: Hyperexpanded clone frequencies declined over subsequent months; after one year, T-cell counts and TCRbeta diversity were mostly attributed to newly produced T cells. In some patients, high TCRbeta diversity at day 60 was attributed to recipient T cells and intrathymic progenitors that had survived conditioning. The apparently early alphabetaT-cell count recovery about two months after transplant was reportedly dependent on only several hundred rapidly expanded clones derived from non-depleted graft cells.

The treatment or condition tag for this specimen amounts to: allogeneic hematopoietic cell transplantation with graft depleted of TCRalphabeta T cells and CD19 B cells. The transplant recipients were children given TCRalphabeta/CD19-depleted allogeneic hematopoietic cell grafts. This clonotype was counted at least ten times. Its specific antigen is unknown. No base-level quality is on record; no much larger clone is a single base apart. This receptor was identified in a boy younger than two who had a stem cell transplant for acute myeloid leukemia, so the T cells may come from the graft donor. This specimen consisted of PBMCs, mostly from graft donor cells, obtained 180 days after TCRalphabeta/CD19-depleted stem cell transplant. This chain joins TRBV7-9 to TRBJ2-5; the D segment could be TRBD1, given 5 matching bases. The CDR3 protein: CASSLVGADQETQYF. The nucleotide sequence is given as TGTGCCAGCAGCTTAGTAGGGGCGGATCAAGAGACCCAGTACTTC.